The 32 T cell receptor beta chains listed next were all sequenced from one sample in a study of post-analysis software for immune sequencing data. Points from the study as a whole: TRBV5-6, TRBV5-1 and TRBV20-1 belonged to a set of a handful of TRBV segments that were more frequent in patients than controls.

Antigen specificity for these receptors is unknown. Prepared TCR beta cDNA libraries contained unique molecular identifiers. TCRdb used MiXCR to reprocess the PCR reads, holding one entry per CDR3 protein. The profile covers over 150,000 distinct CDR3 sequences, with roughly 30% appearing a single time and roughly 1.6% taken by the ten largest. Sequenced input: blood. Receptor source: a girl aged 10-17 years with multiple sclerosis.

This clonotype was counted once. This chain links TRBV7-2 with TRBJ2-5; 11 positions match TRBD2. The germline CDR1 and CDR2 sequences are SGHTA and FQGNSA. The V segment lost 5 bases and the J segment 5 bases; nucleotides outside the gene matches: 10. The CDR3 has 16 residues. CDR3 nucleotides: TGTGCCAGCAGCCCTATAGCGGGGGGGCCATGGGAGACCCAGTACTTC. Translation gives CASSPIAGGPWETQYF. Combining the CDR3 with reference TRBV7-2 and TRBJ2-5 gives the whole variable domain GAGVSQSPSNKVTEKGKDVELRCDPISGHTALYWYRQSLGQGLEFLIYFQGNSAPDKSGLPSDRFSAERTGGSVSTLTIQRTQQEDSAVYLCASSPIAGGPWETQYFGPGTRLLVL.

This clonotype was observed a handful of times. The gene calls are TRBV5-6 and TRBJ2-4, with D maybe TRBD1 (6 bases). This CDR3 is 15 amino acids long. Per the germline V gene, CDR1 is SGHDT and CDR2 is YYEEEE. V dropped 2 bases and J dropped 6 bases, with 15 bases sitting between them. CDR3 protein: CASSFNPTGGNIQYF. The CDR3 DNA is TGTGCCAGCAGCTTCAATCCGACAGGAGGAAACATTCAGTACTTC.

The chain recombines TRBV6-5 with TRBJ1-6, with 10 bases lining up with TRBD1. This CDR3 is built from 13 residues. Germline V gives CDR1 MNHEY, CDR2 SVGAGI. Trimming at V came to 6 bases and at J to 12 bases, leaving 5 bases not matched to a gene. The CDR3 bases are TGTGCCAGCAGGACAGGGGGCCCTTTACCCCTCCACTTT. Translation gives CASRTGGPLPLHF.

Concerning this clonotype: A read error may explain this, as a much larger clone is one base away. The J gene is TRBJ2-3, the V gene TRBV6-6; 10 bases are a match to TRBD2. The germline CDR1 and CDR2 sequences are MNHNY and SVGAGI (reference sequence). The CDR3 spans 16 residues. CDR3 DNA: TGTGCCAGCAGTTACGCCGGACTAGCGGCCACAGATACGCTGTATTTT. Translated, it gives CASSYAGLAATDTLYF.

As to this clonotype: A much larger clone is a single base away; this may be a read error. The chain's CDR3 is CSASGGGGNEQFF. The CDR3 bases are TGCAGTGCTTCCGGAGGGGGCGGAAATGAGCAGTTCTTC. V usage is TRBV20-1 and J usage is TRBJ2-1, with a weak D call TRBD1 (7 bases). V was cut by 5 bases and J by 7 bases, with 15 bases left in between. Germline CDR1 DFQATT, CDR2 SNEGSKA (reference sequence). The CDR3 loop spans 13 amino acids.

The chain combines TRBV7-2 with TRBJ2-1; TRBD2 matches 9 bases. The V gene's germline CDR1 is SGHTA and CDR2 FQGNSA. This CDR3 region has 13 residues. V was pared by 8 bases and J by 7 bases, with 6 bases of the junction left unmatched. The CDR3 DNA reads as TGTGCCAGCCTCGGCGGGGGGGAGAATGAGCAGTTCTTC. Its protein product is CASLGGGENEQFF.

In the case of this clonotype: One base away lies a much larger clone, so this may be a sequencing read error. This chain links TRBV15 with TRBJ1-2; the D is unclear. Germline CDR1 and CDR2: LNHNV and YYDKDF (reference sequence). V was pared by 3 bases and J by 9 bases, with 14 bases between. The CDR3 sequence is 13 residues long. CDR3 loop: CATSSRAEASYTF. For the CDR3, the DNA is TGTGCCACCAGCAGTAGGGCAGAAGCCAGCTACACCTTC.

V gene TRBV5-1 combines with J gene TRBJ2-5; no firm D call. Per the germline V gene, CDR1 is SGHRS and CDR2 is YFSETQ. Trimming pared 5 bases from V and 5 bases from J, leaving 13 bases between. This CDR3 contains 13 residues. The CDR3 coding sequence is TGCGCCAGCAGGGGCAGCGACATGGAGACCCAGTACTTC. Residues: CASRGSDMETQYF. Supplemented by reference TRBV5-1 and TRBJ2-5, the full variable domain reads KAGVTQTPRYLIKTRGQQVTLSCSPISGHRSVSWYQQTPGQGLQFLFEYFSETQRNKGNFPGRFSGRQFSNSRSEMNVSTLELGDSALYLCASRGSDMETQYFGPGTRLLVL.

The chain couples TRBV6-2 or TRBV6-3 to TRBJ2-7; D call uncertain. The CDR3 totals 12 residues. The germline V gene encodes CDR1 MNHEY and CDR2 SVGEGT. Trimming took off 5 bases at V and 0 bases at J, with 5 bases between the two ends. CDR3 nucleotides: TGTGCCAGCAGTCGATACTCCTACGAGCAGTACTTC. Translating gives CASSRYSYEQYF.

There are many counts of this clonotype. J is TRBJ1-5 and V is TRBV15; unclear D gene. The CDR3 has 13 amino acids. V dropped 2 bases and J dropped 6 bases, with 8 bases sitting between them. The V gene's germline CDR1 is LNHNV and CDR2 YYDKDF (reference sequence). The CDR3 sequence: CATSRSRFQPQHF. CDR3 DNA sequence: TGTGCCACCAGCAGATCGCGATTTCAGCCCCAGCATTTT.

About this clonotype: A much bigger clone sits one base away, suggesting this may be a read error. This chain joins TRBV6-2 or TRBV6-3 and TRBJ2-7; possibly TRBD1 for D (6 bases). The J call may be in error: the DNA end matches TRBJ2-5 better. CDR3 size: 15 residues. Per the germline V gene, CDR1 is MNHEY and CDR2 is SVGEGT. Here the CDR3 reads CASSYSRDKGKTQYF. CDR3 nucleotide sequence: TGTGCCAGCAGTTATTCCCGGGACAAGGGGAAGACCCAGTACTTC.

The chain combines TRBV5-1 with TRBJ2-7; D is ambiguous. Matching the DNA end better, TRBJ2-5 makes the J call doubtful. The CDR3 has 10 residues. CDR1 and CDR2 (germline): SGHRS, YFSETQ. The CDR3, as DNA: TGCGCCAGCAACGGGGAGACCCAGTACTTC. This gives the protein CASNGETQYF.

The chain employs TRBV12-3 or TRBV12-4 and TRBJ1-5, with a tentative D call TRBD1 (5 bases). The CDR3 covers 15 residues. Trimming removed 5 bases from V and 7 bases from J, with 18 bases in between. The CDR3 reads CASSPYLGERQPQHF. CDR3 sequence (DNA): TGTGCCAGCAGTCCCTACCTGGGGGAGAGACAGCCCCAGCATTTT.

CDR3 bases: TGTGCCAGCAGCCCTCGGACAGGGAACACTGAAGCTTTCTTT. The encoded protein is CASSPRTGNTEAFF. The chain links TRBV13 to TRBJ1-1; 7 bases line up with TRBD1. V lost 5 bases to trimming and J lost 1 base; unmatched junction nucleotides: 4. The CDR3 loop spans 14 amino acids. Germline V gene lookup returns CDR1 PRHDT and CDR2 FYEKMQ (reference sequence).

Only one count was recorded for this clonotype. A much larger clone differs from this one at a single base, so this may be a read error. This sequence joins TRBV3-1 and TRBJ2-7; possibly TRBD2 for D (6 bases). Germline lookup yields CDR1 LGHDT and CDR2 YNNKEL (reference sequence). This CDR3 comprises 13 residues. The CDR3 nucleotides read TGTGCCAACAGCCAAGGGACTCAACGCGAGCAGTACTTC. Its translation: CANSQGTQREQYF.

This clonotype was counted at least ten times. V is TRBV9 and J is TRBJ2-1; no clear D. Germline lookup yields CDR1 SGDLS and CDR2 YYNGEE. This CDR3 spans 14 amino acids. V lost 1 base, J lost 4 bases, and 9 bases lay in between. The CDR3 is CASSVSARYNEQFF. CDR3 in DNA: TGTGCCAGCAGCGTAAGCGCCAGGTACAATGAGCAGTTCTTC.

As regards this clonotype: A much more abundant neighbour one base away suggests this may be a read error. This chain joins TRBV6-6 and TRBJ2-7, with 9 positions matching TRBD1. Germline CDR1 and CDR2: MNHNY and SVGAGI (reference sequence). Trimming removed 9 bases from V and 2 bases from J; junction bases left unmatched: 2. CDR3 size: 12 residues. CDR3 in amino acids: CASGQGTYEQYF. The CDR3 nucleotides are TGTGCCAGTGGACAGGGGACCTACGAGCAGTACTTC.

This clonotype has a handful of counts. This may be a read error: a much more frequent sequence differs by one nucleotide. The V gene is TRBV10-2, the J gene TRBJ2-4; the D call may be TRBD1 or TRBD2 (6 bases each). The CDR3 has 18 residues. V lost 1 base and J 13 bases, leaving 29 bases between the germline ends. Germline V gene data show CDR1 as WSHSY and CDR2 as SAAADI. The CDR3 nucleotides are TGCGCCAGCAGTGAGTTGGGGGGATACTTACTGGGGGCGAATGAGCAGTACTTC. It is translated as CASSELGGYLLGANEQYF.

This clonotype was observed many times. The rearrangement joins TRBV6-5 to TRBJ1-4, with D tentatively TRBD1 (5 bases). The CDR3 covers 15 residues. Trimming stripped 7 bases from V and 0 bases from J, with 12 bases between. Germline loops: CDR1 MNHEY, CDR2 SVGAGI. The CDR3 bases are TGTGCCAGCACCCTGTCGGGGGCAACTAATGAAAAACTGTTTTTT. It yields the protein CASTLSGATNEKLFF.

As concerns this clonotype: Since a much larger clone is just one base distant, this may be a read error. CDR3 in amino acids: CASSMLADTQYF. Here the CDR3 DNA reads TGTGCCAGCAGCATGCTAGCGGATACGCAGTATTTT. The chain is built from TRBV12-3 or TRBV12-4 and TRBJ2-3; the D gene is possibly TRBD2 (6 bases). V lost 6 bases and J 6 bases, leaving 10 bases between the germline ends. This CDR3 has 12 residues.

This clonotype was counted many times. The chain is built from TRBV15 and TRBJ2-5, with D perhaps TRBD1 (5 bases). The CDR3 consists of 13 residues. CDR1 is LNHNV and CDR2 is YYDKDF in the germline V gene (reference sequence). The V end was cut by 3 bases, the J end by 12 bases, with 17 bases between. The CDR3 region is CATSSLDSVVKYF. The CDR3, as DNA: TGTGCCACCAGCAGCTTAGACAGCGTGGTTAAGTACTTC.

The J gene is TRBJ1-2, the V gene TRBV5-1; 7 nucleotides agree with TRBD1. Trimming took 0 bases from V and 6 from J; bases not matched to a gene: 5. Germline V gene sequence: CDR1 SGHRS, CDR2 YFSETQ. This CDR3 has 14 amino acids. The CDR3 here is CASSLGYDRDGYTF. The CDR3 DNA reads as TGCGCCAGCAGCTTGGGGTACGACAGGGATGGCTACACCTTC.

This clonotype came up a few times. The chain is built from TRBV12-3 or TRBV12-4 and TRBJ2-5, with 9 positions matching TRBD2. This CDR3 has 17 residues. V was clipped by 6 bases and J by 3 bases; unmatched bases: 14. For the CDR3, the DNA is TGTGCCAGCAGCCTCACCTTAAGCGGGAGGACCGAAGAGACCCAGTACTTC. Translation: CASSLTLSGRTEETQYF.

This clonotype was counted only a few times. The chain couples TRBV25-1 to TRBJ1-5; no clear D. The V end lost 3 bases, the J end lost 3 bases, and 9 bases lay between the germline ends. Germline lookup yields CDR1 MGHDK and CDR2 SYGVNS. The CDR3 totals 14 residues. In DNA form, the CDR3 reads TGTGCCAGCAGTGACGACGGACCCAATCAGCCCCAGCATTTT. Residues: CASSDDGPNQPQHF.

This clonotype appeared a few times. V and J are TRBV27 and TRBJ2-7; D unresolved. The CDR3 consists of 15 residues. Trimming took 0 bases from V and 0 from J, leaving 9 bases between them. The germline CDR1 and CDR2 sequences are MNHEY and SMNVEV (reference sequence). CDR3 loop: CASSLSNGFSYEQYF. The CDR3 coding sequence is TGTGCCAGCAGTTTATCGAACGGCTTCTCCTACGAGCAGTACTTC.

The rearrangement uses TRBV5-1 and TRBJ1-1; 7 bases are a match to TRBD1. Germline V CDR1 and CDR2: SGHRS, YFSETQ. Trimming cost V 3 bases and J 1 base; bases outside gene matches: 6. This CDR3 has 15 residues. CDR3 in amino acids: CASSYEGATNTEAFF. CDR3 sequence (DNA): TGCGCCAGCAGCTATGAGGGGGCGACGAACACTGAAGCTTTCTTT.

This clonotype was recorded a few times. The genes are TRBV5-1 and TRBJ2-7; weak D call: TRBD1 (5 bases). CDR1 is SGHRS, CDR2 YFSETQ, per germline. This CDR3 comprises 16 residues. Trimming cost V 1 base and J 5 bases, with 19 bases left between them. Here the CDR3 DNA reads TGCGCCAGCAGCTTGCGCCCCGCAGGGCCGAAGGACGAGCAGTACTTC. Translating it yields CASSLRPAGPKDEQYF.

This clonotype was picked up a small number of times. The V gene is TRBV14, the J gene TRBJ1-5, with a tentative D call TRBD1 (5 bases). The CDR3 loop spans 14 amino acids. V was cut by 4 bases and J by 8 bases, with 15 bases left in between. Looked up from germline, CDR1 is SGHDN and CDR2 is FVKESK. The CDR3 here is CASSRTGLLEPQHF. The DNA of the CDR3 is TGTGCCAGCAGCCGAACAGGTTTGTTGGAGCCCCAGCATTTT.

A remark on this clonotype: A much larger clone sits a single nucleotide away, making a read error possible. The V gene is TRBV6-6, the J gene TRBJ2-7; possible D gene TRBD2, 6 bases. TRBJ2-5 explains the end of the DNA better; the J call may be wrong. The germline CDR1 and CDR2 sequences are MNHNY and SVGAGI (reference sequence). CDR3 length: 16 amino acids. CDR3 DNA sequence: TGTGCCAGCAGTTACCCCGGCGCTGGCGGGACGGCGACCCAGTACTTC. Its translation: CASSYPGAGGTATQYF.

J is TRBJ2-7 and V is TRBV29-1, with 7 bases that match TRBD1. Germline V CDR1 and CDR2: SQVTM, ANQGSEA. With V trimmed by 4 bases and J by 0 bases, 0 bases remained unmatched. The length of the CDR3 is 12 residues. The CDR3 coding sequence is TGCAGCGTTGGGGACAGCTCCTACGAGCAGTACTTC. Amino acids: CSVGDSSYEQYF.

Note on this clonotype: Given a much more abundant clone one base away, this may be a read error. The chain is built from TRBV4-1 and TRBJ2-7; TRBD2 aligns across 10 bases. The CDR3 has 16 residues. CDR1 and CDR2 from the germline V gene are MGHRA and YSYEKL. CDR3 loop: CAGSPLGKREGDEQYF. The CDR3 coding sequence is TGCGCCGGCAGCCCCCTGGGGAAGCGGGAGGGCGACGAGCAGTACTTC.

CDR3 sequence reads: CSARRDINQPQHF. CDR3 in DNA: TGCAGTGCTCGCCGGGACATCAATCAGCCCCAGCATTTT. The rearrangement joins TRBV20-1 to TRBJ1-5; D possibly corresponds to TRBD1 (6 bases). The CDR3 runs 13 residues. CDR1 and CDR2 from the germline V gene are DFQATT and SNEGSKA (reference sequence). Between the trimmed V and J ends, which lost 5 bases and 3 bases, there was a span of 11 bases.